This T cell receptor (beta chain) is from a study of cytomegalovirus exposure and HLA in healthy donors. Primers: 60 Vbeta forward and 13 Jbeta reverse. Generated by immunoSEQ multiplex PCR, the TCRdb table keeps only in-frame clones and is missing some. The sample records some 110,000 clones, around 73% being singletons. The source material was PBMCs. The clonotype comes from a man aged 55 to 70 in good health and CMV-seropositive.

The CDR3 DNA reads TGTGCCAGCAGTGTTAACATCCGCTCTGGAAACACCATATATTTT. Translating it yields CASSVNIRSGNTIYF. This chain uses TRBV2 with TRBJ1-3; D is uncertain. The CDR3 runs to 15 residues. Between the trimmed V and J ends, which lost 4 bases and 0 bases, there was a span of 10 bases. Looked up from germline, CDR1 is SNHLY and CDR2 is FYNNEI.